This TCR beta chain was captured by sequencing in a study of blood T cell repertoires in COVID-19. Background on the study: Nucleic acid was either cDNA or gDNA, and it came from T cells, B-cell-depleted T cells, or PBMCs.

Authors' data handling: Reference gene primer amplification in the assay estimated nucleated cell counts. Clones were read by immunoSEQ multiplex PCR, and TCRdb kept only the in-frame ones, dropping some. For V, J and clone size, that table is used; D and trimming come from the DNA. Of 95,000 to 150,000 clones listed, about 90% are singletons. CDR1 and CDR2 from the germline V gene are SGHNT and YENEEA. The V and J ends lost 5 bases and 0 bases, in that order; junction bases with no gene match: 21. This CDR3 contains 20 residues. What was sequenced was peripheral blood. The chain links TRBV11-3 to TRBJ1-1; 7 positions match TRBD1. The receptor comes from a woman aged 50 to 60 with active or convalescent COVID-19. CDR3 protein: CASSPYTPDREGTMNTEAFF. The CDR3 region has the DNA TGTGCCAGCAGCCCATATACCCCTGACAGGGAAGGGACGATGAACACTGAAGCTTTCTTT.